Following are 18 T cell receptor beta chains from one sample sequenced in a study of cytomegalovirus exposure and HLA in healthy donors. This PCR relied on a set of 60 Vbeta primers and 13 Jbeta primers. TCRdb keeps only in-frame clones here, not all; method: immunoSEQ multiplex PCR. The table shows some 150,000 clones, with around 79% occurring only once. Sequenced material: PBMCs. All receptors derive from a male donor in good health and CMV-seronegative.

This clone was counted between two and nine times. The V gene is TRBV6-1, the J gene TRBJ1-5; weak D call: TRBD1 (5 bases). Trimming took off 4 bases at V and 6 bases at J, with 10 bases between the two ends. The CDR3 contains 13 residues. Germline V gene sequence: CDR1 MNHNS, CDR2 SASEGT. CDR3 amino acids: CASSGTPGQPQHF. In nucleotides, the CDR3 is TGTGCCAGCAGTGGGACACCGGGTCAGCCCCAGCATTTT.

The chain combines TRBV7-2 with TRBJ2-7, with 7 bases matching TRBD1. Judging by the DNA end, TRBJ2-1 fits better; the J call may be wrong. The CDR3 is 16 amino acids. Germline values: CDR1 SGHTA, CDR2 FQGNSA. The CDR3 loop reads CASSFHRDSSYNEQFF. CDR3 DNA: TGTGCCAGCAGCTTCCACCGGGACAGCTCCTACAATGAGCAGTTCTTC.

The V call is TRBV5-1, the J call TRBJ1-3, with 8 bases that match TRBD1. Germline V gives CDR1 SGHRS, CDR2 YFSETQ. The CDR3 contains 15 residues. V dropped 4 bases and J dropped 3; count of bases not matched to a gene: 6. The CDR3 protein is CASSLGTGLGNTIYF. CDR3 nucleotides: TGCGCCAGCAGCCTCGGGACAGGTCTTGGAAACACCATATATTTT. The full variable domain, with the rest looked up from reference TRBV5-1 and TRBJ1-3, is KAGVTQTPRYLIKTRGQQVTLSCSPISGHRSVSWYQQTPGQGLQFLFEYFSETQRNKGNFPGRFSGRQFSNSRSEMNVSTLELGDSALYLCASSLGTGLGNTIYFGEGSWLTVV.

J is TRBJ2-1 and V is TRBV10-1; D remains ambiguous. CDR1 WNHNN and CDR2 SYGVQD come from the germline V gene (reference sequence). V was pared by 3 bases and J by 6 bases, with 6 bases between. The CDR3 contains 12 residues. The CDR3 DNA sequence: TGCGCCAGCAGTGACACAACCAATGAGCAGTTCTTC. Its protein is CASSDTTNEQFF.

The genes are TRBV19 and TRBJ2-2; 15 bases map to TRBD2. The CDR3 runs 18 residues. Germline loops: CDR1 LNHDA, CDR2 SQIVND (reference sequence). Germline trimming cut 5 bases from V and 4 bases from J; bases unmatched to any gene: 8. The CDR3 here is CASSFGLAGGSLTGELFF. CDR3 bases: TGTGCCAGTAGTTTCGGACTAGCGGGAGGGAGCCTCACCGGGGAGCTGTTTTTT.

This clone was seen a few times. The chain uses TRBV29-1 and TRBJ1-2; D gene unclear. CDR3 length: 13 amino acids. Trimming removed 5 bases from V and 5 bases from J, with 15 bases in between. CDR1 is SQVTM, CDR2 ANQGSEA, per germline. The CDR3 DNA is TGCAGCGTTCTTGAGACTGTCTCTTATGGCTACACCTTC. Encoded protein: CSVLETVSYGYTF. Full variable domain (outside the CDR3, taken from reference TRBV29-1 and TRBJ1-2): SAVISQKPSRDICQRGTSLTIQCQVDSQVTMMFWYRQQPGQSLTLIATANQGSEATYESGFVIDKFPISRPNLTFSTLTVSNMSPEDSSIYLCSVLETVSYGYTFGSGTRLTVV.

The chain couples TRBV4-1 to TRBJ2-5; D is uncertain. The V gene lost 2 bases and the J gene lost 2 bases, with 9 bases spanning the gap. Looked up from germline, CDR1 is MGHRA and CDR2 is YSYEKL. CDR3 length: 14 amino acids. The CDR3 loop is CASSQRGLQETQYF. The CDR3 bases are TGCGCCAGCAGCCAACGAGGCCTTCAAGAGACCCAGTACTTC.

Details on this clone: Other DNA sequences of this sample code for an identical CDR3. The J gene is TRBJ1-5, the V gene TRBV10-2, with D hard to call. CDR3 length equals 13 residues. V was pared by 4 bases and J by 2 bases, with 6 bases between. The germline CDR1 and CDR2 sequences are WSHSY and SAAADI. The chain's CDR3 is CASSVQGNQPQHF. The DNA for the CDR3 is TGCGCCAGCAGTGTCCAGGGCAATCAGCCCCAGCATTTT.

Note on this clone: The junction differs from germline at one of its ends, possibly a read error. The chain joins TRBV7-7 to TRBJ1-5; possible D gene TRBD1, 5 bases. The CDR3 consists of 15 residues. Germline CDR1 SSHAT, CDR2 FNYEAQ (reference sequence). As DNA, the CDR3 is TGTGCTAGCAGCCGCGACAGAGAAAGCAATCAGCCCCAGCATTTT. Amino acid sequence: CASSRDRESNQPQHF.

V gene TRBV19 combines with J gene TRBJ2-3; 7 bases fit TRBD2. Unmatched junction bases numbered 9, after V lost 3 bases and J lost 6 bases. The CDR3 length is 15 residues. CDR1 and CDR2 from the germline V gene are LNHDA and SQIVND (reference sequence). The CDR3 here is CASSITSAYRDTQYF. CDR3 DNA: TGTGCCAGTAGTATTACTAGCGCCTATAGGGATACGCAGTATTTT.

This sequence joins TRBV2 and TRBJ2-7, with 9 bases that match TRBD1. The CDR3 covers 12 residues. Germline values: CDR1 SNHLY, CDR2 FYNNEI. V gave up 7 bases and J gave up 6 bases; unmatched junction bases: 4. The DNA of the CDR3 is TGTGCCAGCAAGGACAGGGGAAGCGAGCAGTACTTC. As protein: CASKDRGSEQYF. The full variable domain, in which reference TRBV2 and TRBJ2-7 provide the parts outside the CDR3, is EPEVTQTPSHQVTQMGQEVILRCVPISNHLYFYWYRQILGQKVEFLVSFYNNEISEKSEIFDDQFSVERPDGSNFTLKIRSTKLEDSAMYFCASKDRGSEQYFGPGTRLTVT.

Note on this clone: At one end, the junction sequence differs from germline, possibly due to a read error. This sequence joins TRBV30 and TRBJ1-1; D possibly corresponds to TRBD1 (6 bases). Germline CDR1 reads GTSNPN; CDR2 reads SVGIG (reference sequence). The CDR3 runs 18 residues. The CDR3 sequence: CAGRTGKSPLWINTEAFF. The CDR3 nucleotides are TGTGCCGGGAGAACAGGGAAATCTCCGCTGTGGATAAACACTGAAGCTTTCTTT.

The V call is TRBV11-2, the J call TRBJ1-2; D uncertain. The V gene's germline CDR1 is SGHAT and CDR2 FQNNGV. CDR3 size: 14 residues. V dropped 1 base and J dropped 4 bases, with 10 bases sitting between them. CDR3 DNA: TGTGCCAGCAGCTTAGGTAGCAAGGCCTATGGCTACACCTTC. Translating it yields CASSLGSKAYGYTF. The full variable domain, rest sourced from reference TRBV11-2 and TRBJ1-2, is EAGVAQSPRYKIIEKRQSVAFWCNPISGHATLYWYQQILGQGPKLLIQFQNNGVVDDSQLPKDRFSAERLKGVDSTLKIQPAKLEDSAVYLCASSLGSKAYGYTFGSGTRLTVV.

CDR3 DNA sequence: TGCGCCAGCAGCTTGGGCCCCCCCAGCAATGAGCAGTTCTTC. Translation: CASSLGPPSNEQFF. This chain links TRBV5-1 with TRBJ2-1, with D unresolved. V shed 0 bases and J shed 6 bases, with 10 bases lying between them. CDR3 length: 14 amino acids. Germline CDR1 reads SGHRS; CDR2 reads YFSETQ. The full variable domain, with the rest looked up from reference TRBV5-1 and TRBJ2-1, is KAGVTQTPRYLIKTRGQQVTLSCSPISGHRSVSWYQQTPGQGLQFLFEYFSETQRNKGNFPGRFSGRQFSNSRSEMNVSTLELGDSALYLCASSLGPPSNEQFFGPGTRLTVL.

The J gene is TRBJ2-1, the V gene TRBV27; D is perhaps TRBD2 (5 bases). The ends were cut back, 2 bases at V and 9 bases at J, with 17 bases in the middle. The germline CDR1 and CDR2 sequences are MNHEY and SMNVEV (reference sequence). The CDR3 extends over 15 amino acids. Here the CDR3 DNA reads TGTGCCAGCAGTTTAGTGCTAGCCGGTGGTAGTGAGCAGTTCTTC. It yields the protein CASSLVLAGGSEQFF.

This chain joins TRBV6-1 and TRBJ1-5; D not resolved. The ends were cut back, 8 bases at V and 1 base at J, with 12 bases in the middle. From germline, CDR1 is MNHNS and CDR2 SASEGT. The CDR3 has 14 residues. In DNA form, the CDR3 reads TGTGCCAGCGTGCAGGCGTGGAGCAATCAGCCCCAGCATTTT. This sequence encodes CASVQAWSNQPQHF.

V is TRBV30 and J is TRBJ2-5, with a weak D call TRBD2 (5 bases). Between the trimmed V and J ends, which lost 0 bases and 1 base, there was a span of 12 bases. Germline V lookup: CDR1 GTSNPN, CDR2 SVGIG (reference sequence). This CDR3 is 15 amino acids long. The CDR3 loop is CAWSVGTRVQETQYF. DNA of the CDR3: TGTGCCTGGAGTGTTGGAACGAGGGTCCAAGAGACCCAGTACTTC.

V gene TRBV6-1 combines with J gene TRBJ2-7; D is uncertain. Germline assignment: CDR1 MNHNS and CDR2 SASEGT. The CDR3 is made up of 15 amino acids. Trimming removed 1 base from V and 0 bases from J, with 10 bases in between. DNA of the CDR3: TGTGCCAGCAGTGAAGAGGCGAGGAGCTCCTACGAGCAGTACTTC. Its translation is CASSEEARSSYEQYF.